The 19 T cell receptor beta chains listed next were all sequenced from one sample in a study of shared T cell receptors in the human thymus. Some clones are missing from TCRdb's copy, which holds only in-frame ones; the method was immunoSEQ multiplex PCR. This sample yields some 760,000 clones, of which 80% to 90% are seen a single time; around 0.01% belongs to the top ten. The sample was also linked to a second study, of human thymus T cells.

The material sequenced was thymocytes. The source of these receptors is a girl less than two years old with a congenital heart defect.

This chain uses TRBV4-3 with TRBJ2-7, with 8 bases lining up with TRBD2. CDR1 is LGHNA, CDR2 YSLEER, per germline. V shed 2 bases, J shed 4 bases, and the junction held 7 bases outside the gene matches. The CDR3 has 15 amino acids. The CDR3 DNA sequence: TGCGCCAGCAGCCAAAGGCGGGGGGCTTCTTACGAGCAGTACTTC. Translated: CASSQRRGASYEQYF.

The chain has TRBV19 and TRBJ1-3; 7 bases match TRBD1. The length of the CDR3 is 17 residues. The trim removed 10 bases at V and 0 bases at J, leaving 15 bases unmatched. Germline V lookup: CDR1 LNHDA, CDR2 SQIVND (reference sequence). DNA for the CDR3: TGTGCCACGAGACAGGGTCGCACAGATAGCTCTGGAAACACCATATATTTT. It is translated as CATRQGRTDSSGNTIYF.

This clone was observed a single time. V usage is TRBV18 and J usage is TRBJ1-1; 8 positions agree with TRBD1. Germline CDR1 reads KGHSH; CDR2 reads LQKENI. J lost 7 bases, V lost 2 bases, and 3 bases had no gene match. The CDR3 has 13 amino acids. CDR3 loop: CASSPGQGGEAFF. CDR3 DNA sequence: TGTGCCAGCTCACCAGGACAGGGCGGTGAAGCTTTCTTT.

This clone was recorded only once. The chain is built from TRBV19 and TRBJ1-1, with D perhaps matching TRBD1 (6 bases). Between the trimmed V and J ends, which lost 7 bases and 7 bases, there was a span of 13 bases. CDR3 size: 12 residues. CDR1 and CDR2 from the germline V gene are LNHDA and SQIVND (reference sequence). CDR3 sequence: CASTNSGDEAFF. CDR3 bases: TGTGCCAGTACCAACTCAGGGGATGAAGCTTTCTTT. The whole variable domain, remainder taken from reference TRBV19 and TRBJ1-1, is DGGITQSPKYLFRKEGQNVTLSCEQNLNHDAMYWYRQDPGQGLRLIYYSQIVNDFQKGDIAEGYSVSREKKESFPLTVTSAQKNPTAFYLCASTNSGDEAFFGQGTRLTVV.

The chain employs TRBV29-1 and TRBJ1-1; D is undetermined. Germline CDR1 SQVTM, CDR2 ANQGSEA. V was clipped by 7 bases and J by 8 bases, with 20 bases between them. This CDR3 is built from 13 residues. The CDR3, as DNA: TGCAGCGGGGTAGGCGGGGAGGTAGCCGAAGCTTTCTTT. This sequence encodes CSGVGGEVAEAFF.

This sequence joins TRBV2 and TRBJ2-7, with 12 bases that match TRBD2. The CDR3 is made up of 15 amino acids. The V and J ends lost 8 bases and 3 bases, in that order; junction bases with no gene match: 8. Per germline, CDR1 SNHLY and CDR2 FYNNEI. The CDR3 DNA follows: TGTGCCAGCCGATCTGGGGGACTAGCGGGCTACGAGCAGTACTTC. It is translated as CASRSGGLAGYEQYF.

This chain uses TRBV5-6 with TRBJ2-6, with a tentative D call TRBD1 (6 bases). This CDR3 comprises 14 residues. Germline V gene sequence: CDR1 SGHDT, CDR2 YYEEEE. V was shortened by 6 bases and J by 5 bases, with 12 bases between the two germline ends. CDR3 loop: CASKGTLRANVLTF. The CDR3, as DNA: TGTGCCAGCAAGGGGACACTTCGGGCCAACGTCCTGACTTTC.

The CDR3 region is CASSQRGQGRGNEQFF. DNA of the CDR3: TGTGCCAGCAGCCAACGAGGACAGGGCCGGGGCAATGAGCAGTTCTTC. The chain couples TRBV7-2 to TRBJ2-1, with 8 bases fitting TRBD1. From germline, CDR1 is SGHTA and CDR2 FQGNSA. The CDR3 totals 16 residues. V lost 5 bases, J lost 6 bases, and 12 bases stayed unmatched. Complete variable domain (other parts from reference TRBV7-2 and TRBJ2-1): GAGVSQSPSNKVTEKGKDVELRCDPISGHTALYWYRQSLGQGLEFLIYFQGNSAPDKSGLPSDRFSAERTGGSVSTLTIQRTQQEDSAVYLCASSQRGQGRGNEQFFGPGTRLTVL.

The chain is built from TRBV5-1 and TRBJ2-7; tentatively, D is TRBD1 (5 bases). Trimming removed 3 bases at V and 0 bases at J, with 13 bases between. CDR1 is SGHRS, CDR2 YFSETQ, per germline. The CDR3 runs 15 residues. The CDR3 nucleotides read TGCGCCAGCAGCTCCGATCTACAGGACTCCTACGAGCAGTACTTC. It translates to CASSSDLQDSYEQYF.

The rearrangement links TRBV27 to TRBJ2-4; D not resolved. Germline V CDR1 and CDR2: MNHEY, SMNVEV (reference sequence). Deletions cut 2 bases from V and 5 bases from J, with 13 bases between. The CDR3 is 15 residues long. The CDR3 region has the DNA TGTGCCAGCAGTTTAGCCTGGGCCCACCAAAACATTCAGTACTTC. Translating gives CASSLAWAHQNIQYF.

The chain employs TRBV19 and TRBJ1-2, with D maybe TRBD1 (6 bases). The V gene's germline CDR1 is LNHDA and CDR2 SQIVND (reference sequence). The CDR3 is 12 amino acids. V dropped 5 bases and J dropped 8 bases, with 12 bases sitting between them. The chain's CDR3 is CASSSGVSGYTF. Here the CDR3 DNA reads TGTGCCAGTAGTTCAGGGGTGAGCGGCTACACCTTC.

The chain employs TRBV7-6 and TRBJ2-3; 10 positions agree with TRBD2. The germline V gene encodes CDR1 SGHVS and CDR2 FNYEAQ. With V trimmed by 5 bases and J by 3 bases, 11 bases remained unmatched. The CDR3 covers 17 residues. The CDR3 bases are TGTGCCAGCAGCCTCTGGTCTAGCGGGGGAATAACAGATACGCAGTATTTT. The encoded protein is CASSLWSSGGITDTQYF.

The chain links TRBV28 to TRBJ1-2, with D tentatively TRBD1 (5 bases). The CDR3 is made up of 14 amino acids. Trimming cost V 2 bases and J 4 bases, with 11 bases left between them. The germline CDR1 and CDR2 sequences are MDHEN and SYDVKM. The CDR3 DNA sequence: TGTGCCAGCAGTTTACCCGACAGTCGCTATGGCTACACCTTC. As protein: CASSLPDSRYGYTF.

This chain connects TRBV9 to TRBJ2-7; TRBD1 matches 7 bases. The CDR3 covers 15 residues. The V segment lost 0 bases and the J segment 3 bases; nucleotides outside the gene matches: 6. CDR1 and CDR2 from the germline V gene are SGDLS and YYNGEE. CDR3 coding DNA: TGTGCCAGCAGCGTAGGACAGGGCGGCAACTACGAGCAGTACTTC. Protein: CASSVGQGGNYEQYF. Supplemented by reference TRBV9 and TRBJ2-7, the full variable domain reads DSGVTQTPKHLITATGQRVTLRCSPRSGDLSVYWYQQSLDQGLQFLIQYYNGEERAKGNILERFSAQQFPDLHSELNLSSLELGDSALYFCASSVGQGGNYEQYFGPGTRLTVT.

The rearrangement links TRBV2 to TRBJ1-1; a weak D match, TRBD1 (5 bases). The CDR3 contains 13 residues. Germline CDR1 and CDR2: SNHLY and FYNNEI. With 4 bases removed from V and 5 bases from J, the gap between germline ends came to 11 bases. The CDR3 loop reads CASSVWGRTEAFF. CDR3 in DNA: TGTGCCAGCAGTGTGTGGGGCCGGACTGAAGCTTTCTTT.

The gene calls are TRBV10-3 and TRBJ2-4; the D gene is possibly TRBD2 (5 bases). The germline CDR1 and CDR2 sequences are ENHRY and SYGVKD. The CDR3 is made up of 17 amino acids. Trimming left V 0 bases short and J 0 bases short, with 12 bases between. The CDR3 DNA is TGTGCCATCAGTGAGTCGTTTCGGGGTCTAGCCAAAAACATTCAGTACTTC. Its translation is CAISESFRGLAKNIQYF.

The chain joins TRBV28 to TRBJ1-5, with TRBD1 as a possible D gene (5 bases). This CDR3 is 11 amino acids long. V was clipped by 6 bases and J by 5 bases, with 5 bases between them. Germline V CDR1 and CDR2: MDHEN, SYDVKM. This chain's CDR3 is CASRGDQPQHF. The CDR3 coding sequence is TGTGCCAGCAGAGGGGATCAGCCCCAGCATTTT.

The V gene is TRBV25-1, the J gene TRBJ2-4; the D gene is possibly TRBD2 (6 bases). CDR1 and CDR2 (germline): MGHDK, SYGVNS. Trimming shortened V by 6 bases and J by 0 bases, and 18 bases separated the two germline ends. This CDR3 is 17 amino acids long. The CDR3 DNA reads TGTGCCAGCAGCGGGGAGGACGCTCCCTTAGCCAAAAACATTCAGTACTTC. This sequence encodes CASSGEDAPLAKNIQYF.

The chain employs TRBV5-5 and TRBJ1-2; D not certain. This CDR3 region has 14 residues. The germline gives CDR1 SGHKS, CDR2 YYEKEE (reference sequence). The V end lost 4 bases, the J end lost 8 bases, and 18 bases lay between the germline ends. The CDR3 is CASSRHERGSGYTF. The CDR3 region has the DNA TGTGCCAGCAGCCGACATGAGCGGGGATCGGGCTACACCTTC.